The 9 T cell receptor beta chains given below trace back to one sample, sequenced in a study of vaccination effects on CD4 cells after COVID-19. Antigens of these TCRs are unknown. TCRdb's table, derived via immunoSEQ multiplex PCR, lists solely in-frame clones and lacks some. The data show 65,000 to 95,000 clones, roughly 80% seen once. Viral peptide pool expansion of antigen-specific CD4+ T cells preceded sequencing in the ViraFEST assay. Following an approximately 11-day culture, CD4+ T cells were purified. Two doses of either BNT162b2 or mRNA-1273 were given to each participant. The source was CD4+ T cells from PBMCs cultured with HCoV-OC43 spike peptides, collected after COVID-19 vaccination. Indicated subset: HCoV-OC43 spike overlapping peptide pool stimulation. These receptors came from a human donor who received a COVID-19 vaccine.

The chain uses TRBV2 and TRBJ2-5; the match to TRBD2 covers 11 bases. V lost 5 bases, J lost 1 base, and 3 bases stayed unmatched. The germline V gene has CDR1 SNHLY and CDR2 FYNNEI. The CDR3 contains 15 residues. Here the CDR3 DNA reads TGTGCCAGCAGTCTCCTAGCGGGGGGCCAAGAGACCCAGTACTTC. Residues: CASSLLAGGQETQYF.

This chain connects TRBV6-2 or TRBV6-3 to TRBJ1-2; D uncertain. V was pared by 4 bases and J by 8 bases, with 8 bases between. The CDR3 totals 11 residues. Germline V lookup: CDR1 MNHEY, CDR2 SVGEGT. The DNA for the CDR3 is TGTGCCAGCAGTTTTGGCTTCGGCTACACCTTC. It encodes CASSFGFGYTF.

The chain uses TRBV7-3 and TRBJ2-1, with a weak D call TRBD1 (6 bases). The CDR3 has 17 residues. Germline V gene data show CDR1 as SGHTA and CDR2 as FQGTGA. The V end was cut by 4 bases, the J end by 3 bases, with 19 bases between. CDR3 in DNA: TGTGCCAGCAGCTCCCTAACAGGGCCGATCGGCTACAATGAGCAGTTCTTC. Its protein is CASSSLTGPIGYNEQFF. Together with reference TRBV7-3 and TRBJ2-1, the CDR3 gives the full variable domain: GAGVSQTPSNKVTEKGKYVELRCDPISGHTALYWYRQSLGQGPEFLIYFQGTGAADDSGLPNDRFFAVRPEGSVSTLKIQRTERGDSAVYLCASSSLTGPIGYNEQFFGPGTRLTVL.

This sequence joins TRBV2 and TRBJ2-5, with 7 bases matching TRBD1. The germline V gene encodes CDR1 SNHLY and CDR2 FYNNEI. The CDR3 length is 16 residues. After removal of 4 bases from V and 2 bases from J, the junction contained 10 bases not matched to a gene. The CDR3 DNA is TGTGCCAGCAGTGCAGCCGGGACAGAGACTCAAGAGACCCAGTACTTC. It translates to CASSAAGTETQETQYF.

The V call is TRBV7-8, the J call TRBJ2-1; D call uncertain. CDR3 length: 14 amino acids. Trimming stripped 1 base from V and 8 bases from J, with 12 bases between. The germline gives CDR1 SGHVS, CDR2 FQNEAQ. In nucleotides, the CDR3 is TGTGCCAGCAGCTTAGGTAGAGGAGCGTATGAGCAGTTCTTC. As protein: CASSLGRGAYEQFF.

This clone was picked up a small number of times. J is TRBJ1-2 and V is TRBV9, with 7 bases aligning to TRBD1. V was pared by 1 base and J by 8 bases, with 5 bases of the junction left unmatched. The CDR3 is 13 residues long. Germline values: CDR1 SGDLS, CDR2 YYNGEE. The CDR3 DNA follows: TGTGCCAGCAGCGTACAGGGGGTAGGCGGCTACACCTTC. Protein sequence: CASSVQGVGGYTF.

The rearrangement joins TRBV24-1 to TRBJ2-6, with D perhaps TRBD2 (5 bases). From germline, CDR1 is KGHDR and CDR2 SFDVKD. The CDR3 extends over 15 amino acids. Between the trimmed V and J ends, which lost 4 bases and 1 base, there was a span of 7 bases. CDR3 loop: CATSDRTSGANVLTF. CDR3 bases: TGTGCCACCAGTGACCGGACTTCTGGGGCCAACGTCCTGACTTTC.

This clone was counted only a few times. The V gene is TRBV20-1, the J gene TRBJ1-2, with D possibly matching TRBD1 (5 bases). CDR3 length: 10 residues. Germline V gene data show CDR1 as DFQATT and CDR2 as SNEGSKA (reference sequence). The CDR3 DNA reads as TGCGGGACTTTTAACTATGGCTACACCTTC. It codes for CGTFNYGYTF.

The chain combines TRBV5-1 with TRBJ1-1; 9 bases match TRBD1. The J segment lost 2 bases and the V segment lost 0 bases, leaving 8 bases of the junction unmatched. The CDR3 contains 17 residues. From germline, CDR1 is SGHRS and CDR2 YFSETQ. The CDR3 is CASSLVGGGQGNTEAFF. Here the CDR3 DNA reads TGCGCCAGCAGCTTGGTGGGGGGGGGACAGGGTAACACTGAAGCTTTCTTT.